What follows are 16 T cell receptor beta chains derived from one specimen sequenced in a study of shared clonotypes between healthy human individuals. Clones were read by immunoSEQ multiplex PCR, and TCRdb kept only the in-frame ones, dropping some. This table holds about 690,000 clones, 80% to 95% found once. Sequencing was done on a sample of memory CD8+ T cells from PBMCs. Regarding subset: CD45RO+ cells pooled with CCR7-negative TemRA cells. All receptors derive from a man in his late teens or twenties in good health. Some clones in this sample may be carry-over from other donors' samples.

V gene TRBV4-1 combines with J gene TRBJ2-7; D gene uncertain. Trimming removed 2 bases from V and 0 bases from J, with 11 bases in between. The germline CDR1 and CDR2 sequences are MGHRA and YSYEKL. This CDR3 is 15 amino acids long. The CDR3 loop is CASSQIRWGSYEQYF. Written as DNA, the CDR3 is TGCGCCAGCAGCCAAATCCGTTGGGGCTCCTACGAGCAGTACTTC.

V is TRBV30 and J is TRBJ2-1, with TRBD2 matching 8 bases. The length of the CDR3 is 15 residues. V was clipped by 4 bases and J by 2 bases; unmatched bases: 7. Looked up from germline, CDR1 is GTSNPN and CDR2 is SVGIG (reference sequence). The CDR3 here is CAWIQREWPYNEQFF. CDR3 coding DNA: TGTGCCTGGATCCAGCGGGAGTGGCCCTACAATGAGCAGTTCTTC.

The chain uses TRBV10-1 and TRBJ1-4; no clear D. Trimming took 6 bases from V and 8 from J, leaving 13 bases between them. The germline V gene has CDR1 WNHNN and CDR2 SYGVQD (reference sequence). The CDR3 is made up of 13 amino acids. The CDR3 DNA follows: TGCGCCAGCAGCCGTTGGGCTGAAGAAAAACTGTTTTTT. This encodes CASSRWAEEKLFF.

The chain joins TRBV14 to TRBJ2-7, with D perhaps TRBD2 (6 bases). Germline V lookup: CDR1 SGHDN, CDR2 FVKESK. The CDR3 contains 18 residues. Trimming pared 2 bases from V and 2 bases from J, leaving 22 bases between. The CDR3 DNA reads TGTGCCAGCAGCCAACTTTTGCCTCTAGCGCACCCAACCTACGAGCAGTACTTC. It encodes CASSQLLPLAHPTYEQYF.

CDR3 loop: CSASANNEQFF. In nucleotides, the CDR3 is TGCAGCGCCAGCGCGAACAATGAGCAGTTCTTC. The rearrangement links TRBV29-1 to TRBJ2-1; D gene ambiguous. Trimming pared 7 bases from V and 5 bases from J, leaving 9 bases between. The CDR3 has 11 amino acids. Per germline, CDR1 SQVTM and CDR2 ANQGSEA.

This rearrangement joins TRBV7-9 to TRBJ2-7; 8 bases are a match to TRBD2. V lost 2 bases and J lost 7; bases outside the gene matches: 7. CDR1 is SEHNR, CDR2 FQNEAQ, per germline (reference sequence). This CDR3 comprises 14 residues. The CDR3 DNA sequence: TGTGCCAGCAGCTTAATTGGACTAGCCGGGGAGCAGTACTTC. As protein: CASSLIGLAGEQYF.

Here the CDR3 DNA reads TGTGCCAGCAGCTTAGAACAGGGGGGCTATGGCTACACCTTC. It is translated as CASSLEQGGYGYTF. The chain links TRBV13 to TRBJ1-2, with 8 bases lining up with TRBD1. After removal of 1 base from V and 4 bases from J, the junction contained 2 bases not matched to a gene. The CDR3 has 14 amino acids. Germline-derived CDR1 and CDR2 are PRHDT and FYEKMQ (reference sequence).

This clone has only one observation. The rearrangement links TRBV14 to TRBJ1-3; no definite D call. CDR1 is SGHDN and CDR2 is FVKESK in the germline V gene. Deletions cut 0 bases from V and 4 bases from J, with 10 bases between. The CDR3 is 15 residues long. The DNA for the CDR3 is TGTGCCAGCAGCCAAGATGCGGTACTGGGAAACACCATATATTTT. It specifies CASSQDAVLGNTIYF.

The J gene is TRBJ2-5, the V gene TRBV28; D is unresolved. V gave up 5 bases and J gave up 1 base, with 11 bases separating them. CDR1 is MDHEN and CDR2 is SYDVKM in the germline V gene. The CDR3 is 14 residues long. CDR3 in DNA: TGTGCCAGCAGTATTTGGACGGGCCAAGAGACCCAGTACTTC. Translation gives CASSIWTGQETQYF.

This clone has a handful of counts. Other DNA variants within this sample encode the same CDR3. The V gene is TRBV6-1, the J gene TRBJ1-1; D not resolved. The length of the CDR3 is 11 residues. Per the germline V gene, CDR1 is MNHNS and CDR2 is SASEGT. The V and J ends lost 3 bases and 1 base respectively, with 0 bases between them. CDR3 loop: CASSENTEAFF. Here the CDR3 DNA reads TGTGCCAGCAGTGAGAACACTGAAGCTTTCTTT.

This sequence joins TRBV15 and TRBJ2-5, with D perhaps matching TRBD2 (5 bases). The ends were cut back, 1 base at V and 1 base at J, with 10 bases in the middle. The CDR3 consists of 15 residues. The germline V gene has CDR1 LNHNV and CDR2 YYDKDF (reference sequence). CDR3 in amino acids: CATSRGLTTQETQYF. CDR3 sequence (DNA): TGTGCCACCAGCAGAGGGCTGACTACCCAAGAGACCCAGTACTTC.

This clone was counted a single time. V is TRBV4-3 and J is TRBJ2-1; possible D gene TRBD1, 6 bases. V was trimmed by 3 bases and J by 3 bases, leaving 9 bases between them. The V gene's germline CDR1 is LGHNA and CDR2 YSLEER. This CDR3 has 14 amino acids. DNA for the CDR3: TGCGCCAGCAGCCAGGCAGGGGTCTACAATGAGCAGTTCTTC. Residues: CASSQAGVYNEQFF.

The chain recombines TRBV28 with TRBJ2-5; 9 bases fit TRBD1. The end of the DNA is better explained by TRBJ2-7, so the J call may be wrong. The CDR3 sequence is 13 residues long. Per germline, CDR1 MDHEN and CDR2 SYDVKM. The CDR3 DNA reads as TGTGCCAGCAGCCTTGGGACAGGGTACGAGCAGTACTTC. The encoded protein is CASSLGTGYEQYF.

This clone was seen only a few times. The DNA of the CDR3 is TGCGCCAGCAGCCAAGGAACTAGTTCCCCAGATACGCAGTATTTT. Protein: CASSQGTSSPDTQYF. V usage is TRBV4-1 and J usage is TRBJ2-3; tentatively, D is TRBD2 (5 bases). The ends were cut back, 1 base at V and 4 bases at J, with 12 bases in the middle. Germline V gene sequence: CDR1 MGHRA, CDR2 YSYEKL. The CDR3 runs to 15 residues.

This chain links TRBV10-3 with TRBJ2-3; maybe TRBD2 (5 bases). Trimming cost V 4 bases and J 4 bases, with 15 bases left between them. The germline V gene encodes CDR1 ENHRY and CDR2 SYGVKD. CDR3 size: 15 residues. Written as DNA, the CDR3 is TGTGCCATCAGTGCCCTGGAGGTGTTCCCAGATACGCAGTATTTT. Translation gives CAISALEVFPDTQYF.

The V and J genes are TRBV2 and TRBJ1-5; D is perhaps TRBD1 (5 bases). Germline V gene data show CDR1 as SNHLY and CDR2 as FYNNEI. The CDR3 covers 13 residues. Trimming removed 3 bases at V and 6 bases at J, with 9 bases between. The CDR3 nucleotides read TGTGCCAGCAGTGAGGGGCCCCGTCAGCCCCAGCATTTT. Protein: CASSEGPRQPQHF.